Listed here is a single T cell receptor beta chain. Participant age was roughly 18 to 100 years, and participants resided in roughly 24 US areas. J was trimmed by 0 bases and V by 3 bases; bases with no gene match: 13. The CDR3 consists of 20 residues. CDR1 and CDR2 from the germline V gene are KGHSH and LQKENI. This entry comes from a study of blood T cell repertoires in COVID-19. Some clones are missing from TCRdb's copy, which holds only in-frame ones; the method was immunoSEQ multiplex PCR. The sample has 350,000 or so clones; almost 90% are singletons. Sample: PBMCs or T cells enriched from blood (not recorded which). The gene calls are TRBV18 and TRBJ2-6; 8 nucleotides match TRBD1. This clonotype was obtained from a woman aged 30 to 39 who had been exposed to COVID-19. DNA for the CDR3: TGTGCCAGCTCACCCTACTTTGCGGGGACAGGAAGCTCTGGGGCCAACGTCCTGACTTTC. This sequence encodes CASSPYFAGTGSSGANVLTF.